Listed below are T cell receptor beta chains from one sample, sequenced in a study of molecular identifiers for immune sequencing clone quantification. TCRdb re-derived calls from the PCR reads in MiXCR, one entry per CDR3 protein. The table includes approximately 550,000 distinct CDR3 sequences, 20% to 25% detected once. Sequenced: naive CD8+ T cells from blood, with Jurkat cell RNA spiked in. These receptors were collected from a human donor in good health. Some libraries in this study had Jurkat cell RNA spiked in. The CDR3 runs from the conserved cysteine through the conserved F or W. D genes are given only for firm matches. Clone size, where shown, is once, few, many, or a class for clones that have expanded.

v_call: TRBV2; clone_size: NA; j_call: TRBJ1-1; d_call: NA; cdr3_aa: CASSGDTEAFF; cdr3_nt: TGTGCCAGCAGCGGGGACACTGAAGCTTTCTTT
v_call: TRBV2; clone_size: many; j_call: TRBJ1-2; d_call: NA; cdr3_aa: CASSESTEVRNYGYTF; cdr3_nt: TGTGCCAGCAGTGAAAGCACGGAGGTTCGGAACTATGGCTACACCTTC
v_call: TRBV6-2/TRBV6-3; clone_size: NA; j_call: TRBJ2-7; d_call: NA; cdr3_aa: CASRTGSPEQYF; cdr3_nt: TGTGCCAGCAGGACGGGAAGTCCCGAGCAGTACTTC
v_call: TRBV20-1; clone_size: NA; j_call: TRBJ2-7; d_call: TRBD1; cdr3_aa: CSATGTEEYEQYF; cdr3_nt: TGCAGTGCTACCGGGACAGAAGAATACGAGCAGTACTTC
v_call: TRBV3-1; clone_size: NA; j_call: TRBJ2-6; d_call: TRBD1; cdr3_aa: CASSHLNRDRATNVLTF; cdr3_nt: TGTGCCAGCAGCCACTTAAACCGGGACAGGGCTACCAACGTCCTGACTTTC
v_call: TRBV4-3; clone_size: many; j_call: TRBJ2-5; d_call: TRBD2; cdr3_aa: CASSPLAGDQETQYF; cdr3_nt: TGCGCCAGCAGTCCACTAGCGGGGGACCAAGAGACCCAGTACTTC
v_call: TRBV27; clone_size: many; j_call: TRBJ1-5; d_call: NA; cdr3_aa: CASSSGINQPQHF; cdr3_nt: TGTGCCAGCAGTTCAGGTATCAATCAGCCCCAGCATTTT
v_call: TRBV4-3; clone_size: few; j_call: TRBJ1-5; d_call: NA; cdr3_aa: CASSQERSGVNQPQHF; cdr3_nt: TGCGCCAGCAGCCAAGAGCGATCGGGAGTCAATCAGCCCCAGCATTTT
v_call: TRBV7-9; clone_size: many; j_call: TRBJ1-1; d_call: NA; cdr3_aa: CASTLTEMNTEAFF; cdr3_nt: TGTGCCAGCACCTTGACAGAAATGAACACTGAAGCTTTCTTT
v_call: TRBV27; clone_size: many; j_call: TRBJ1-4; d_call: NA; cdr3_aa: CASSPYDATNEKLFF; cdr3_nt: TGTGCCAGCAGTCCCTACGATGCAACTAATGAAAAACTGTTTTTT
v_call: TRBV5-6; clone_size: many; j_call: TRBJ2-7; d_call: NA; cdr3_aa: CASSLVRDIIHEQYF; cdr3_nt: TGTGCCAGCAGCTTGGTCAGGGACATCATCCACGAGCAGTACTTC
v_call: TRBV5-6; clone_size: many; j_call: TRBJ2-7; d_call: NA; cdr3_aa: CASSFDRYEQYF; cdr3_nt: TGTGCCAGCAGCTTCGATCGCTACGAGCAGTACTTC
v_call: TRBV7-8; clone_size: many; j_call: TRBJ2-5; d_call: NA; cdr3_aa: CASSPPAIQETQYF; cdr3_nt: TGTGCCAGCAGCCCCCCGGCCATACAAGAGACCCAGTACTTC
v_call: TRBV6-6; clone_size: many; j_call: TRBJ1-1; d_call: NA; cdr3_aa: CASSLLETKITPTEAFF; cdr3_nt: TGTGCCAGCAGTCTACTGGAGACAAAAATCACCCCAACTGAAGCTTTCTTT
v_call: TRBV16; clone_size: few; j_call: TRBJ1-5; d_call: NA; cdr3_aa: CASSQADGVNQPQHF; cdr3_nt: TGTGCCAGCAGCCAGGCGGATGGGGTCAATCAGCCCCAGCATTTT
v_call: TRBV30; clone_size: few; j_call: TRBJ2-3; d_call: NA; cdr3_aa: CAWSSLSTDTQYF; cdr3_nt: TGTGCCTGGAGTAGTCTAAGCACAGATACGCAGTATTTT
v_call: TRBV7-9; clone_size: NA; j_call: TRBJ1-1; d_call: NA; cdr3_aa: CASTPAVINTEAFF; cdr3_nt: TGTGCCAGCACCCCCGCGGTGATAAACACTGAAGCTTTCTTT
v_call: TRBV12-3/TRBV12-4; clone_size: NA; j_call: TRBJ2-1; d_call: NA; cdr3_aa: CASLGGEGEFF; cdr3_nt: TGTGCCAGCCTGGGCGGAGAGGGGGAGTTCTTC
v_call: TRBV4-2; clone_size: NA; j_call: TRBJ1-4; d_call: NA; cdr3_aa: CASGQDSQGTGFEKLFF; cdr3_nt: TGTGCCAGCGGCCAAGATTCCCAGGGGACGGGTTTTGAAAAACTGTTTTTT
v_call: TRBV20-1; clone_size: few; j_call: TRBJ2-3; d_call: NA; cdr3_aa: CSARNSEGLDTQYF; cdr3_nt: TGCAGTGCTAGAAATAGCGAGGGTTTAGATACGCAGTATTTT
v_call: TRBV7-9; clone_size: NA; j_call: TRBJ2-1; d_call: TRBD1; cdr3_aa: CASSHGQGAGEQLF; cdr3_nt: TGTGCCAGCAGCCACGGACAGGGGGCAGGTGAGCAGCTCTTC
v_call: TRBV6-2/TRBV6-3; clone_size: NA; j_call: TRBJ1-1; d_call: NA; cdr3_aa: CASSPDIPYVGEGDPEAFF; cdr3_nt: TGTGCCAGCAGCCCCGACATTCCTTATGTCGGAGAGGGTGATCCTGAAGCTTTCTTT
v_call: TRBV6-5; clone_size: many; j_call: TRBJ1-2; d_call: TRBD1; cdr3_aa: CASSGTGASNYGYTF; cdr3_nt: TGTGCCAGCAGCGGGACAGGGGCCTCTAACTATGGCTACACCTTC
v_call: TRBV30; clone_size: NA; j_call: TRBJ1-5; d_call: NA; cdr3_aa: CAWSAILNQPQHF; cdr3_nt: TGTGCCTGGAGCGCCATATTAAACCAGCCCCAGCATTTT
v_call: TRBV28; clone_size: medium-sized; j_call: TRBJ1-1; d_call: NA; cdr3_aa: CASSLGTEAFF; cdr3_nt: TGTGCCAGCAGCTTAGGGACTGAAGCTTTCTTT
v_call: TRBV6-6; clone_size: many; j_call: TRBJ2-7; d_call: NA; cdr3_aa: CASSYGRPYEQYF; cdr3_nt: TGTGCCAGCAGTTACGGTCGGCCCTACGAGCAGTACTTC
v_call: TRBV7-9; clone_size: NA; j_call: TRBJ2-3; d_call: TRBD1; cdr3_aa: CASSGPGTGGTDTQYF; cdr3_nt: TGTGCCAGCAGCGGCCCCGGGACAGGGGGCACAGATACGCAGTATTTT
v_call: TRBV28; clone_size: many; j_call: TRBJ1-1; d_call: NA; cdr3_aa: CASSLIGTESTEAFF; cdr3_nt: TGTGCCAGCAGTTTAATAGGCACGGAGAGCACTGAAGCTTTCTTT
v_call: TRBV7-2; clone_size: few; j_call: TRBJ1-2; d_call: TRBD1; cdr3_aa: CASSLAQAGGAALYGYTF; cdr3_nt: TGTGCCAGCAGCTTAGCGCAGGCAGGGGGCGCGGCCCTCTATGGCTACACCTTC
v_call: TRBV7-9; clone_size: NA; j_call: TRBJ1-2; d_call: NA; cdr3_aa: CASSLTLQAGYGYTF; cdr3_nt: TGTGCCAGCAGCCTCACCCTGCAGGCCGGCTATGGCTACACCTTC
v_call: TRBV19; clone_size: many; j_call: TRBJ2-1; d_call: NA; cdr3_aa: CASSIDNLNEQFF; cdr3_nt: TGTGCCAGTAGTATAGATAACCTAAATGAGCAGTTCTTC
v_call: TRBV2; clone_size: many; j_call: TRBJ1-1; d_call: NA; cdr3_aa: CASTEGRMNTEAFF; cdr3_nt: TGTGCCAGCACGGAGGGGAGAATGAACACTGAAGCTTTCTTT
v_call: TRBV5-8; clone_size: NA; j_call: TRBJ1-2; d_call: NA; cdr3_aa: CASSFPTEVYGYTF; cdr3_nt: TGTGCCAGCAGCTTCCCAACGGAGGTCTATGGCTACACCTTC
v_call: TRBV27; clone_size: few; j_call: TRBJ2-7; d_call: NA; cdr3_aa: CASSLVGRTRAPSYEQYF; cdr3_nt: TGTGCCAGCAGTTTAGTTGGACGGACCAGAGCCCCCTCCTACGAGCAGTACTTC
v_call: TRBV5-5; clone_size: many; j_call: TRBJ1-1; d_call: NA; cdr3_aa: CASSLSGPGNTEAFF; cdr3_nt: TGTGCCAGCAGCTTGTCAGGCCCGGGAAACACTGAAGCTTTCTTT
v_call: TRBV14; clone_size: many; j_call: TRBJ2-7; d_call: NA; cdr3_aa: CASSQFTGIDSEQYF; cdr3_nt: TGTGCCAGCAGCCAATTCACCGGGATTGATAGCGAGCAGTACTTC
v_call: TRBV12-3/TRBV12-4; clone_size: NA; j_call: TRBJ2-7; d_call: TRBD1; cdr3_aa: CASGGQGTSGEQYF; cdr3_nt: TGTGCCAGCGGGGGACAGGGGACCTCGGGCGAGCAGTACTTC
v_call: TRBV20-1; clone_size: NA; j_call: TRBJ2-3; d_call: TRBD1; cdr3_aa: CSARDLRGPNTDTQYF; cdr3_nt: TGCAGTGCTAGAGATTTAAGGGGGCCGAACACAGATACGCAGTATTTT
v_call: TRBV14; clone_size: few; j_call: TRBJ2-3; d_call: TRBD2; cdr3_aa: CASSPQTSGGLDTQYF; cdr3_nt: TGTGCCAGCAGCCCCCAGACTAGCGGGGGCCTAGATACGCAGTATTTT
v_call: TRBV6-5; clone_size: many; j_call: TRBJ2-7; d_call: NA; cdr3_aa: CASSYGSDWGFYEQYF; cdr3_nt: TGTGCCAGCAGTTATGGATCAGACTGGGGTTTCTACGAGCAGTACTTC
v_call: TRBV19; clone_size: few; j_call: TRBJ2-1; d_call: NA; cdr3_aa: CASSIYQGNEQFF; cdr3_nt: TGTGCCAGTAGTATTTACCAGGGTAATGAGCAGTTCTTC
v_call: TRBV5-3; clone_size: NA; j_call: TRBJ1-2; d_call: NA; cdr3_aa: CASSLSELTNYGYTF; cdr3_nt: TGTGCCAGCAGCTTGAGCGAACTTACTAACTATGGCTACACCTTC
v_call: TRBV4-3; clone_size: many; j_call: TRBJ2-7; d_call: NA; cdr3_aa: CASSQDARGTAYEQYF; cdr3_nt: TGCGCCAGCAGCCAAGACGCTCGAGGGACTGCCTACGAGCAGTACTTC
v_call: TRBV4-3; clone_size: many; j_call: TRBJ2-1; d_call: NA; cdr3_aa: CASSQDALAGLEQFF; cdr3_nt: TGCGCCAGCAGCCAAGATGCCCTCGCGGGGCTTGAGCAGTTCTTC
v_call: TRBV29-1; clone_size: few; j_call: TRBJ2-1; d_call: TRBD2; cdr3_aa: CSQREGAEQFF; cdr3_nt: TGCAGTCAAAGGGAGGGCGCTGAGCAGTTCTTC
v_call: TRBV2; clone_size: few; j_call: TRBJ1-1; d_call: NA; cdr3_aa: CASRPGTRDTEAFF; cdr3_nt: TGTGCCAGCAGGCCCGGTACTCGGGACACTGAAGCTTTCTTT
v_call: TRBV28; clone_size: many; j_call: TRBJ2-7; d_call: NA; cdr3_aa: CASRAQRIFSYEQYF; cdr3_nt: TGTGCCAGCAGGGCTCAGCGGATTTTCTCCTACGAGCAGTACTTC
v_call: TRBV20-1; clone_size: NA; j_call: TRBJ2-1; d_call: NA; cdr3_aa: CSARKRSLADEQSF; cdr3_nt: TGCAGTGCTAGAAAACGATCACTAGCTGACGAGCAGTCCTTC
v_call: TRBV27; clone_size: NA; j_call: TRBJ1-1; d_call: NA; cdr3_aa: CASRLGGGRTEAFF; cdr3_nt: TGTGCCAGCAGACTCGGGGGGGGGAGGACTGAAGCTTTCTTT
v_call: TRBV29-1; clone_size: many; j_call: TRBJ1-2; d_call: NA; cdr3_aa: CSVSGYYGYTF; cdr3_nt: TGCAGCGTTTCAGGCTACTATGGCTACACCTTC
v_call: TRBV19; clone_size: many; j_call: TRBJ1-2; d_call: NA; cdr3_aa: CASRPQGIDRPNYGYTF; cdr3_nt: TGTGCCAGTCGCCCCCAGGGAATCGACCGGCCTAACTATGGCTACACCTTC
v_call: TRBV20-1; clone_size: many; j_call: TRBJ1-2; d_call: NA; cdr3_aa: CSAYVTDNYGYTF; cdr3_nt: TGCAGTGCTTACGTTACAGATAACTATGGCTACACCTTC
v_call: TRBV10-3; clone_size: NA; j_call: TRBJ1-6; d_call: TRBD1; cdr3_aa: CAISATGQDDLSYNSPLHF; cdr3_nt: TGTGCCATCAGTGCGACGGGACAGGATGATTTGTCCTATAATTCACCCCTCCACTTT
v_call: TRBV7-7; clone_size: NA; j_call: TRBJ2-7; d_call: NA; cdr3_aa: CASSGSDTGEQYF; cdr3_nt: TGTGCCAGCAGCGGCAGTGACACAGGGGAGCAGTACTTC
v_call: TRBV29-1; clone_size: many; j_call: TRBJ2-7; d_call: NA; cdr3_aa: CSALLEVATYEQYF; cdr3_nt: TGCAGCGCCCTCCTTGAGGTTGCCACCTACGAGCAGTACTTC
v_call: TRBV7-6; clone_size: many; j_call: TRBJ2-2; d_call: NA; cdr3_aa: CASSLGESTGELFF; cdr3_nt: TGTGCCAGCAGCTTAGGGGAGAGCACCGGGGAGCTGTTTTTT
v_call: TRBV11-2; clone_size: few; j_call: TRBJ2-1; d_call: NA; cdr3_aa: CAGSQTTNYNEQFF; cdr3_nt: TGTGCCGGCAGCCAAACAACAAATTACAATGAGCAGTTCTTC